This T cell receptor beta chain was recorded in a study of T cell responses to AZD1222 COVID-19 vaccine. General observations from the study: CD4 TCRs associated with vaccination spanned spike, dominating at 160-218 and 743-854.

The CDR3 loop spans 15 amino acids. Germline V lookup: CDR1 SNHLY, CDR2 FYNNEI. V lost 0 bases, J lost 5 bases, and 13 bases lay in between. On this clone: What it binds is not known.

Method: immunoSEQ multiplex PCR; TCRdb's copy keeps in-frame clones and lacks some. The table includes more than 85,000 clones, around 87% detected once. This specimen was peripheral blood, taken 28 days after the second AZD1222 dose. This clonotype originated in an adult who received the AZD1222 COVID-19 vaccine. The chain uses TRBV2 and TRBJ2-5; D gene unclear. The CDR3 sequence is CASSEAVPPDETQYF. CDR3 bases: TGTGCCAGCAGTGAAGCGGTCCCACCGGACGAGACCCAGTACTTC. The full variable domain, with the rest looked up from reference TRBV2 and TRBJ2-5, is EPEVTQTPSHQVTQMGQEVILRCVPISNHLYFYWYRQILGQKVEFLVSFYNNEISEKSEIFDDQFSVERPDGSNFTLKIRSTKLEDSAMYFCASSEAVPPDETQYFGPGTRLLVL.